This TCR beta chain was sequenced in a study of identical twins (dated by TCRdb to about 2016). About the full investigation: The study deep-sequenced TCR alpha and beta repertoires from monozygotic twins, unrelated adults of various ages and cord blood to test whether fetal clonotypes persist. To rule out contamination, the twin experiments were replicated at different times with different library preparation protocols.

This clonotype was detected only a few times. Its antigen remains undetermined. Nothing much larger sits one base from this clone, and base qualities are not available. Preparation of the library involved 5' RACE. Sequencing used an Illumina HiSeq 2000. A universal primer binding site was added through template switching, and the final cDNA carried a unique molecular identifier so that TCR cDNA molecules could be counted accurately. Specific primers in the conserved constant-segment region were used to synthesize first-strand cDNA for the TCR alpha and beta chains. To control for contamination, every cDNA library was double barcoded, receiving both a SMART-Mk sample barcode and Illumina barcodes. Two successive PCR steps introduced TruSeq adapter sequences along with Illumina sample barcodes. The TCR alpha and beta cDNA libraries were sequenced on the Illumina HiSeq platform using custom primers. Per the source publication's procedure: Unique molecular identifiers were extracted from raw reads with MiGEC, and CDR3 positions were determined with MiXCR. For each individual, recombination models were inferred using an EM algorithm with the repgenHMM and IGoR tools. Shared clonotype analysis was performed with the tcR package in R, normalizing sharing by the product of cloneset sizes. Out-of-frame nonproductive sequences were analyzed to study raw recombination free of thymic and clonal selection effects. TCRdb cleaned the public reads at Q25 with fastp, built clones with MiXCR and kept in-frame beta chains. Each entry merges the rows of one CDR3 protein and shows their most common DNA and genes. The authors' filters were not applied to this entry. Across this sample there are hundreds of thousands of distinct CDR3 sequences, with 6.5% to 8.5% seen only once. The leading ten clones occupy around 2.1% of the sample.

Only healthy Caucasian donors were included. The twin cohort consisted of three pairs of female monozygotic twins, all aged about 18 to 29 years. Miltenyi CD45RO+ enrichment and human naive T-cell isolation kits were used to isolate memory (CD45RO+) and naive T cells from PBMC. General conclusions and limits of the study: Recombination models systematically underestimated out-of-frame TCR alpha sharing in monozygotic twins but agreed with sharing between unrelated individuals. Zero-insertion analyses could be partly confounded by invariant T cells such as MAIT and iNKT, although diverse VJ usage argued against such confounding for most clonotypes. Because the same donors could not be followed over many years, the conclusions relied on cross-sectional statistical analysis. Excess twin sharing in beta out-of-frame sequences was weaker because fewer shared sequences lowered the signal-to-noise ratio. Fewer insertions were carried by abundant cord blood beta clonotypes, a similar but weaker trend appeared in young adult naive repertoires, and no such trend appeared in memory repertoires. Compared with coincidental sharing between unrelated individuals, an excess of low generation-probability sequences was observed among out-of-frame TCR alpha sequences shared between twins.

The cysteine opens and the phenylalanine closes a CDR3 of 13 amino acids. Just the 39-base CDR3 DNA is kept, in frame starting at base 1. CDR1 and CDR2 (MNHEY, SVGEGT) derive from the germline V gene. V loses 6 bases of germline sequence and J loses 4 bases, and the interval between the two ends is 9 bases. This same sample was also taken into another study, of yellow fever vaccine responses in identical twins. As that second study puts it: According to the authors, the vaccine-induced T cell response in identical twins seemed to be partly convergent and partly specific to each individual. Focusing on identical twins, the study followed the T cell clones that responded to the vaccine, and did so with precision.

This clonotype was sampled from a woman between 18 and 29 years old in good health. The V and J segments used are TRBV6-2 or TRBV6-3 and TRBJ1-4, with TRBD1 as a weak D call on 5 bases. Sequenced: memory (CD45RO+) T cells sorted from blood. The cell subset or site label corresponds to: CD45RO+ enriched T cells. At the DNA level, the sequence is TGTGCCAGCAGCAAGGGGTATAATGAAAAACTGTTTTTT. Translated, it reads CASSKGYNEKLFF.